The T cell receptor (beta chain) under discussion was sequenced for a study of CD4 T cells in relation to SARS-CoV-2 and coronaviruses. Turning to the study itself: ViraFEST: roughly ten-day antigen culture of PBMCs, then TCR beta CDR3 sequencing. Negative control cultures got HIV-1 Nef peptides or no peptide. Regarding the study as a whole: Monoreactive clones expanded significantly more to SARS-CoV-2 than crossreactive clones did. No crossreactivity against non-spike viral proteins was tested here.

With regard to this clone: Its cognate antigen is unknown.

The unexposed donors gave CD4+ T cells in about 2010-2019, prior to COVID-19. Isolation of CD4+ T cells took place after roughly nine days in culture. CDR3 size: 12 residues. Germline loops: CDR1 SNHLY, CDR2 FYNNEI. The V gene end was trimmed by 8 bases and the J gene end by 2 bases; junction bases not matched to a gene: 3. This table comes from immunoSEQ multiplex PCR, and its TCRdb copy is limited to in-frame clones, with some not included. Of some 14,000 clones listed, about 73% are singletons. The V gene is TRBV2, the J gene TRBJ2-7, with TRBD2 identical over 7 bases. The sequence came from a human donor in good health. The sample consisted of CD4+ T cells from PBMCs, cultured in vitro. The CDR3 DNA reads as TGTGCCAGCGGGCGGGAGACCTACGAGCAGTACTTC. It yields the protein CASGRETYEQYF. The whole variable domain, remainder taken from reference TRBV2 and TRBJ2-7, is EPEVTQTPSHQVTQMGQEVILRCVPISNHLYFYWYRQILGQKVEFLVSFYNNEISEKSEIFDDQFSVERPDGSNFTLKIRSTKLEDSAMYFCASGRETYEQYFGPGTRLTVT.